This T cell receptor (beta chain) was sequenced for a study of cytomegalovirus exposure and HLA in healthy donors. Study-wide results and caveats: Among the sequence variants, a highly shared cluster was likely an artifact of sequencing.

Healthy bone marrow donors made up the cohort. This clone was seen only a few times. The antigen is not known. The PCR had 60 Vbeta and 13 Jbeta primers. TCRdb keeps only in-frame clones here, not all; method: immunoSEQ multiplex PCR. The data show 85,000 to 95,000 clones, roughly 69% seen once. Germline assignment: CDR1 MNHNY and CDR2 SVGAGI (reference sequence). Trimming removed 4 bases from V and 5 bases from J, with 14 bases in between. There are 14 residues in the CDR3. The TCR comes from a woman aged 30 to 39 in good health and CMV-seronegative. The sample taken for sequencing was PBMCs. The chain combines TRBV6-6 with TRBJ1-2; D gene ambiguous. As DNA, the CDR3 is TGTGCCAGCAGTTTGGCGGGGTCGCCGTATGGCTACACCTTC. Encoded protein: CASSLAGSPYGYTF.